One and the same sample provided the 24 T cell receptor beta chains below, sequenced in a study of shared clonotypes between healthy human individuals. The table came from immunoSEQ multiplex PCR; TCRdb's copy has only in-frame clones and leaves some out. The sample includes 2.5 million or so clones, around nine tenths of them seen just once. Sequencing was done on a sample of naive CD4+ T cells sorted from blood. Noted subset: CD45RA+ positively selected. The receptors derive from a man aged 18-30 years in good health.

This clone was seen only once. The same CDR3 is also encoded by other DNA sequences in this sample. The chain recombines TRBV2 with TRBJ1-3; D is unclear. The V gene lost 6 bases and the J gene lost 0 bases, with 3 bases spanning the gap. Germline V gives CDR1 SNHLY, CDR2 FYNNEI. This CDR3 has 12 amino acids. Written as DNA, the CDR3 is TGTGCCAGCAGCTACTCTGGAAACACCATATATTTT. Its translation: CASSYSGNTIYF.

This chain connects TRBV2 to TRBJ1-2, with 7 bases that match TRBD1. J gave up 5 bases and V 11 bases, and 11 bases lay outside the gene matches. The CDR3 totals 13 residues. Germline V gene lookup returns CDR1 SNHLY and CDR2 FYNNEI. CDR3 sequence reads: CAGRDSLSYGYTF. CDR3 nucleotides: TGTGCCGGCCGGGACAGTCTTTCGTATGGCTACACCTTC.

The rearrangement links TRBV10-3 to TRBJ2-7; tentative D call: TRBD1 (6 bases). This CDR3 region has 14 residues. The germline gives CDR1 ENHRY, CDR2 SYGVKD. V was clipped by 11 bases and J by 0 bases, with 17 bases between them. The CDR3 DNA reads TGTGCCCATGGGAAGGGGGAAAGCTCCTACGAGCAGTACTTC. Protein: CAHGKGESSYEQYF.

This clone has just a few counts. This rearrangement joins TRBV27 to TRBJ1-6, with D possibly being TRBD1 (6 bases). The CDR3 runs 13 residues. Germline V gives CDR1 MNHEY, CDR2 SMNVEV (reference sequence). Trimming stripped 3 bases from V and 9 bases from J, with 9 bases between. For the CDR3, the DNA is TGTGCCAGCAGTTTTGGGGGCAGTTCACCCCTCCACTTT. Amino acids: CASSFGGSSPLHF.

CDR3 sequence (DNA): TGTGCCAGCAGTAGCCCGGGACTAGCGGTTTCTAGCACAGATACGCAGTATTTT. Its translation: CASSSPGLAVSSTDTQYF. The V gene is TRBV27, the J gene TRBJ2-3; 11 bases are a match to TRBD2. The V gene's germline CDR1 is MNHEY and CDR2 SMNVEV (reference sequence). J gave up 0 bases and V 5 bases, and 10 bases lay outside the gene matches. The CDR3 runs to 18 residues.

The gene calls are TRBV27 and TRBJ1-2; D possibly corresponds to TRBD1 (6 bases). In germline, CDR1 is MNHEY, CDR2 SMNVEV (reference sequence). Trimming pared 6 bases from V and 3 bases from J, leaving 14 bases between. The CDR3 runs to 14 residues. CDR3 in DNA: TGTGCCAGCAGCTCCAACAGGGTTCACTATGGCTACACCTTC. Protein product: CASSSNRVHYGYTF.

The chain combines TRBV6-5 with TRBJ2-7; D is perhaps TRBD1 (5 bases). V was cut by 4 bases and J by 3 bases, with 10 bases left in between. This CDR3 is 13 amino acids long. Germline V gene sequence: CDR1 MNHEY, CDR2 SVGAGI. As DNA, the CDR3 is TGTGCCAGCAGTTTCAGGGTCCACTACGAGCAGTACTTC. Translating it yields CASSFRVHYEQYF.

This clone occurred once. CDR3 nucleotides: TGTGCCAGCAGCAAACAGGGTGTCGATACGCAGTATTTT. It encodes CASSKQGVDTQYF. The chain employs TRBV7-2 and TRBJ2-3, with a weak D call TRBD1 (6 bases). Deletions cut 5 bases from V and 6 bases from J, with 12 bases between. The CDR3 is made up of 13 amino acids. CDR1 SGHTA and CDR2 FQGNSA come from the germline V gene.

About this clone itself: Other nucleotide sequences from this sample produce the same CDR3. V is TRBV5-1 and J is TRBJ1-1; D unclear. The V and J ends lost 0 bases and 1 base respectively, with 7 bases between them. CDR3 length: 14 residues. The germline gives CDR1 SGHRS, CDR2 YFSETQ. In nucleotides, the CDR3 is TGCGCCAGCAGCTTGGCTACGGGGAACACTGAAGCTTTCTTT. The encoded protein is CASSLATGNTEAFF. Supplemented by reference TRBV5-1 and TRBJ1-1, the full variable domain reads KAGVTQTPRYLIKTRGQQVTLSCSPISGHRSVSWYQQTPGQGLQFLFEYFSETQRNKGNFPGRFSGRQFSNSRSEMNVSTLELGDSALYLCASSLATGNTEAFFGQGTRLTVV.

The chain joins TRBV5-1 to TRBJ2-7; D ambiguous. V lost 0 bases and J lost 3, with 10 bases in between. The CDR3 contains 14 residues. The germline V gene has CDR1 SGHRS and CDR2 YFSETQ. CDR3 nucleotides: TGCGCCAGCAGCTTGGCGGTCGGAGACTACGAGCAGTACTTC. It specifies CASSLAVGDYEQYF.

The chain carries TRBV30 and TRBJ1-6; a possible D gene is TRBD1 (6 bases). This CDR3 contains 16 residues. The ends were cut back, 1 base at V and 10 bases at J, with 20 bases in the middle. CDR1 is GTSNPN, CDR2 SVGIG, per germline (reference sequence). The CDR3 loop is CAWSGGTSPQGSPLHF. CDR3 coding DNA: TGTGCCTGGAGTGGAGGGACATCCCCTCAGGGGTCACCCCTCCACTTT. The full variable domain, with the rest looked up from reference TRBV30 and TRBJ1-6, is SQTIHQWPATLVQPVGSPLSLECTVEGTSNPNLYWYRQAAGRGLQLLFYSVGIGQISSEVPQNLSASRPQDRQFILSSKKLLLSDSGFYLCAWSGGTSPQGSPLHFGNGTRLTVT.

The chain recombines TRBV4-1 with TRBJ1-3, with D maybe TRBD1 (6 bases). Germline-derived CDR1 and CDR2 are MGHRA and YSYEKL. V was cut by 4 bases and J by 0 bases, with 16 bases left in between. CDR3 length equals 17 residues. CDR3 bases: TGCGCCAGCAGCCGGAGCAGGGGCCAACGCTCTGGAAACACCATATATTTT. This gives the protein CASSRSRGQRSGNTIYF.

The chain carries TRBV6-6 and TRBJ2-7; D is ambiguous. The CDR3 has 14 amino acids. The germline V and J ends were trimmed by 6 bases and 7 bases, with 19 bases remaining between them. CDR1 and CDR2 from the germline V gene are MNHNY and SVGAGI (reference sequence). CDR3 bases: TGTGCCAGCAGCCGCGATTGGCCCCTGAATGAGCAGTACTTC. This encodes CASSRDWPLNEQYF.

As to this clone: Other DNA sequences from this sample encode an identical CDR3 as well. The V call is TRBV5-4, the J call TRBJ1-5; D remains unclear. V was clipped by 0 bases and J by 4 bases, with 2 bases between them. Germline CDR1 is SGHNT and CDR2 is YYREEE (reference sequence). The CDR3 is made up of 12 amino acids. The chain's CDR3 is CASSLDNQPQHF. CDR3 coding DNA: TGTGCCAGCAGCTTGGATAATCAGCCCCAGCATTTT.

This rearrangement joins TRBV18 to TRBJ1-1; unclear D gene. This CDR3 contains 14 residues. Germline CDR1 KGHSH, CDR2 LQKENI. V lost 5 bases to trimming and J lost 3 bases, with 13 bases between them. CDR3 sequence: CASSTLERDTEAFF. In DNA form, the CDR3 reads TGTGCCAGCTCAACCCTCGAGAGGGACACTGAAGCTTTCTTT.

The chain combines TRBV19 with TRBJ1-5; 11 bases align to TRBD1. The CDR3 covers 14 residues. With V trimmed by 6 bases and J by 6 bases, 4 bases remained unmatched. The V gene's germline CDR1 is LNHDA and CDR2 SQIVND (reference sequence). CDR3 protein: CASSGTGGFQPQHF. CDR3 nucleotides: TGTGCCAGTAGCGGGACAGGGGGGTTTCAGCCCCAGCATTTT.

This chain uses TRBV7-2 with TRBJ2-3; D gene unclear. V lost 1 base and J 2 bases, leaving 10 bases between the germline ends. The CDR3 spans 15 residues. CDR1 and CDR2 (germline): SGHTA, FQGNSA. CDR3 region: CASSLVGRYTDTQYF. In nucleotides, the CDR3 is TGTGCCAGCAGCTTAGTGGGCCGGTACACAGATACGCAGTATTTT.

The chain recombines TRBV28 with TRBJ2-1; the D call may be TRBD1 or TRBD2 (5 bases each). Germline CDR1 reads MDHEN; CDR2 reads SYDVKM. V gave up 5 bases and J gave up 0 bases, with 11 bases separating them. The CDR3 has 15 residues. CDR3 in amino acids: CASSTPGRSYNEQFF. CDR3 nucleotide sequence: TGTGCCAGCAGTACACCGGGACGCTCCTACAATGAGCAGTTCTTC.

V usage is TRBV19 and J usage is TRBJ1-6; 7 nucleotides agree with TRBD1. The ends lost 6 bases at V and 0 bases at J; junction bases unmatched: 20. Germline assignment: CDR1 LNHDA and CDR2 SQIVND (reference sequence). CDR3 length: 21 amino acids. The CDR3 nucleotides are TGTGCCAGTAGGCAAACAGGGGCGACGCCTAGAACGAGCTCCTATAATTCACCCCTCCACTTT. Translation: CASRQTGATPRTSSYNSPLHF.

The chain combines TRBV5-1 with TRBJ2-1, with D hard to call. From germline, CDR1 is SGHRS and CDR2 YFSETQ. CDR3 size: 14 residues. V lost 0 bases and J 8 bases, leaving 12 bases between the germline ends. CDR3: CASSLGHESDEQFF. The DNA for the CDR3 is TGCGCCAGCAGCTTGGGGCACGAGTCGGATGAGCAGTTCTTC.

This rearrangement joins TRBV28 to TRBJ1-2; D remains ambiguous. The CDR3 covers 15 residues. V shed 5 bases and J shed 3 bases, with 16 bases lying between them. Germline CDR1 reads MDHEN; CDR2 reads SYDVKM. CDR3 in DNA: TGTGCCAGCAGTACCCCCAACACCGGGGACTATGGCTACACCTTC. It specifies CASSTPNTGDYGYTF.

V usage is TRBV6-1 and J usage is TRBJ2-7; D not resolved. The V gene lost 4 bases and the J gene lost 4 bases, with 14 bases spanning the gap. CDR3 length equals 14 residues. Germline CDR1 reads MNHNS; CDR2 reads SASEGT. This CDR3 is CASSAQVNLYEQYF. CDR3 in DNA: TGTGCCAGCAGTGCGCAAGTAAACTTGTACGAGCAGTACTTC.

The DNA for the CDR3 is TGTGCCACCAGCAGATCCGCGGACAGGGGGCAAGAGACCCAGTACTTC. This codes for CATSRSADRGQETQYF. The chain is built from TRBV15 and TRBJ2-5; TRBD1 agrees at 10 bases. Germline-derived CDR1 and CDR2 are LNHNV and YYDKDF (reference sequence). There are 16 residues in the CDR3. After removal of 2 bases from V and 2 bases from J, the junction contained 5 bases not matched to a gene. The complete variable domain, with remaining parts taken from reference TRBV15 and TRBJ2-5, reads DAMVIQNPRYQVTQFGKPVTLSCSQTLNHNVMYWYQQKSSQAPKLLFHYYDKDFNNEADTPDNFQSRRPNTSFCFLDIRSPGLGDTAMYLCATSRSADRGQETQYFGPGTRLLVL.

The chain uses TRBV18 and TRBJ1-5; weak D call: TRBD1 (6 bases). The length of the CDR3 is 16 residues. Trimming cost V 3 bases and J 2 bases, with 14 bases left between them. Germline CDR1 KGHSH, CDR2 LQKENI. The CDR3 reads CASSPPQGAGNQPQHF. In DNA form, the CDR3 reads TGTGCCAGCTCACCCCCACAGGGCGCGGGCAATCAGCCCCAGCATTTT.